Each of the 24 T cell receptor beta chains below was sequenced from the same sample in a study of PD-1 blockade in mismatch repair-deficient tumors (TCRdb year 2017). Library preparation was by the immunoSEQ multiplex PCR assay. TCRdb mirrors the immuneACCESS table, restricted to in-frame sequences. Some clones are absent from its copies; in checked studies, under half trace to an unresolved V gene, and the reason for the others is unknown. Within this sample are around 23,000 clones, with under 85% of them counted one time only. Of the sample, around 20% falls within the top ten clones. The time point tag for this specimen amounts to: peripheral blood 12 weeks after first pembrolizumab dose. Sequences were derived from peripheral blood, sampled 12 weeks after starting pembrolizumab. The receptor source for this set is an adult with mismatch repair-deficient cancer.

Relative to its sample, this clone is medium-sized (0.01 to 0.1%). The V call is TRBV9, the J call TRBJ2-7; TRBD2 agrees at 7 bases. V trimming: 1 base; J trimming: 2 bases; junction bases outside the gene matches: 9. The CDR3 contains 16 residues. The germline V gene has CDR1 SGDLS and CDR2 YYNGEE. The CDR3 reads CASSVFSGPHPYEQYF. In DNA, the CDR3 is TGTGCCAGCAGCGTATTTAGCGGGCCGCACCCCTACGAGCAGTACTTC.

This clone was recorded once. The V gene is TRBV9, the J gene TRBJ1-3; D remains ambiguous. This CDR3 region has 15 residues. CDR1 and CDR2 (germline): SGDLS, YYNGEE. V shed 7 bases and J shed 0 bases, with 14 bases lying between them. CDR3 bases: TGTGCCAGCTCAGTAGAAAAACTCTCTGGAAACACCATATATTTT. Encoded protein: CASSVEKLSGNTIYF.

The J gene is TRBJ2-5, the V gene TRBV7-9, with D uncertain. This CDR3 comprises 14 residues. Trimming took off 3 bases at V and 0 bases at J, with 8 bases between the two ends. The germline CDR1 and CDR2 sequences are SEHNR and FQNEAQ (reference sequence). The CDR3 region is CASSFGANQETQYF. The CDR3 region has the DNA TGTGCCAGCAGCTTTGGTGCAAACCAAGAGACCCAGTACTTC.

V usage is TRBV6-5 and J usage is TRBJ2-1; D perhaps matches TRBD1 (5 bases). In germline, CDR1 is MNHEY, CDR2 SVGAGI. V was shortened by 5 bases and J by 6 bases, with 11 bases between the two germline ends. The CDR3 has 13 residues. This CDR3 is CASSKGWGNEQFF. The CDR3 bases are TGTGCCAGCAGTAAGGGGTGGGGCAATGAGCAGTTCTTC.

In this sample, this clone turned up a few times. The chain combines TRBV15 with TRBJ2-1; 10 bases match TRBD2. The CDR3 is made up of 16 amino acids. The V and J ends lost 5 bases and 8 bases, in that order; junction bases with no gene match: 12. Germline CDR1 and CDR2: LNHNV and YYDKDF (reference sequence). The CDR3 bases are TGTGCCACCAGCGCTCGCCTAGCGGGAGCTAGCGATGAGCAGTTCTTC. Protein: CATSARLAGASDEQFF. Filled out from reference TRBV15 and TRBJ2-1, the complete variable domain reads DAMVIQNPRYQVTQFGKPVTLSCSQTLNHNVMYWYQQKSSQAPKLLFHYYDKDFNNEADTPDNFQSRRPNTSFCFLDIRSPGLGDTAMYLCATSARLAGASDEQFFGPGTRLTVL.

The V and J genes are TRBV10-3 and TRBJ2-3, with TRBD2 matching 14 bases. Germline loops: CDR1 ENHRY, CDR2 SYGVKD. The CDR3 has 14 residues. The V segment lost 8 bases and the J segment 5 bases; nucleotides outside the gene matches: 3. CDR3 sequence reads: CAIGLAGGEDTQYF. Written as DNA, the CDR3 is TGTGCCATCGGACTAGCGGGAGGAGAAGATACGCAGTATTTT.

The CDR3 is CASSRDTDSYEQYF. Written as DNA, the CDR3 is TGTGCCAGCAGCCGTGACACGGACTCCTACGAGCAGTACTTC. The V gene is TRBV6-6, the J gene TRBJ2-7; unclear D gene. The V end was cut by 6 bases, the J end by 0 bases, with 12 bases between. CDR1 and CDR2 from the germline V gene are MNHNY and SVGAGI (reference sequence). The CDR3 has 14 residues.

This chain connects TRBV11-2 to TRBJ2-1, with 7 bases that match TRBD2. The length of the CDR3 is 13 residues. Germline V gene sequence: CDR1 SGHAT, CDR2 FQNNGV. The trim removed 0 bases at V and 8 bases at J, leaving 1 base unmatched. The CDR3 bases are TGTGCCAGCAGCTTAGAACGGGAGGATGAGCAGTTCTTC. Its translation is CASSLEREDEQFF. The variable domain in full, with the rest retrieved from reference TRBV11-2 and TRBJ2-1, is EAGVAQSPRYKIIEKRQSVAFWCNPISGHATLYWYQQILGQGPKLLIQFQNNGVVDDSQLPKDRFSAERLKGVDSTLKIQPAKLEDSAVYLCASSLEREDEQFFGPGTRLTVL.

The gene calls are TRBV7-3 and TRBJ2-1, with a possible D match to TRBD1 (5 bases). CDR3 length: 14 residues. Germline V gene lookup returns CDR1 SGHTA and CDR2 FQGTGA. Deletions cut 2 bases from V and 1 base from J, with 6 bases between. The CDR3 sequence: CASSLSGSYNEQFF. The CDR3 DNA follows: TGTGCCAGCAGCTTATCAGGGTCCTACAATGAGCAGTTCTTC.

The rearrangement links TRBV29-1 to TRBJ2-7; D might be TRBD2 (6 bases). Trimming stripped 6 bases from V and 7 bases from J, with 13 bases between. Germline V gene data show CDR1 as SQVTM and CDR2 as ANQGSEA. This CDR3 contains 11 residues. The CDR3 protein is CSVLRAGEQYF. DNA for the CDR3: TGCAGCGTCTTGCGGGCGGGAGAGCAGTACTTC.

The gene calls are TRBV7-2 and TRBJ2-5; D possibly corresponds to TRBD1 (6 bases). Germline CDR1 and CDR2: SGHTA and FQGNSA. The CDR3 has 14 residues. Trimming removed 0 bases at V and 2 bases at J, with 7 bases between. CDR3: CASSLADRQETQYF. The CDR3 coding sequence is TGTGCCAGCAGCTTAGCGGACAGACAAGAGACCCAGTACTTC.

The genes are TRBV5-1 and TRBJ2-1; 9 bases line up with TRBD1. V lost 0 bases and J lost 4; bases outside the gene matches: 5. Germline CDR1 and CDR2: SGHRS and YFSETQ. This CDR3 has 16 amino acids. Written as DNA, the CDR3 is TGCGCCAGCAGCTTGGGAGGGACAGGGTTGTACAATGAGCAGTTCTTC. This translates into CASSLGGTGLYNEQFF.

This clone was observed a handful of times. V gene TRBV2 combines with J gene TRBJ2-7; D is undetermined. The CDR3 spans 13 residues. V lost 0 bases and J 7 bases, leaving 10 bases between the germline ends. The germline gives CDR1 SNHLY, CDR2 FYNNEI. Written as DNA, the CDR3 is TGTGCCAGCAGTGAAGCGTTAATGGGGGAGCAGTACTTC. Its translation: CASSEALMGEQYF. Filled out from reference TRBV2 and TRBJ2-7, the complete variable domain reads EPEVTQTPSHQVTQMGQEVILRCVPISNHLYFYWYRQILGQKVEFLVSFYNNEISEKSEIFDDQFSVERPDGSNFTLKIRSTKLEDSAMYFCASSEALMGEQYFGPGTRLTVT.

The chain joins TRBV6-5 to TRBJ2-1, with D possibly TRBD1 on 5 matching bases. The CDR3 has 14 amino acids. CDR1 is MNHEY and CDR2 is SVGAGI in the germline V gene. Trimming cost V 2 bases and J 3 bases, with 8 bases left between them. The CDR3, as DNA: TGTGCCAGCAGTTACCAGGGCCACTACAATGAGCAGTTCTTC. This sequence encodes CASSYQGHYNEQFF.

The genes are TRBV7-9 and TRBJ1-1; maybe TRBD1 (6 bases). The CDR3 runs to 14 residues. Germline V gene lookup returns CDR1 SEHNR and CDR2 FQNEAQ (reference sequence). Deletions cut 3 bases from V and 0 bases from J, with 8 bases between. The CDR3 DNA sequence: TGTGCCAGCAGCTTCGGGGGCTTGAACACTGAAGCTTTCTTT. This sequence encodes CASSFGGLNTEAFF.

The genes are TRBV7-9 and TRBJ1-1; 7 positions match TRBD1. Looked up from germline, CDR1 is SEHNR and CDR2 is FQNEAQ (reference sequence). The CDR3 is made up of 15 amino acids. The J segment lost 2 bases and the V segment lost 5 bases, leaving 8 bases of the junction unmatched. CDR3 in DNA: TGTGCCAGCAGCCTTCTACAGGGGACTAACACTGAAGCTTTCTTT. Protein: CASSLLQGTNTEAFF.

This chain uses TRBV21-1 with TRBJ2-6; the table's D call TRBD1 went unverified against the DNA. TRBV21-1 is given as a pseudogene. The CDR3 length is 19 residues. The CDR3 spells CASSKGPGQGGSGANVLTF. DNA for the CDR3: TGTGCCAGCAGCAAGGGCCCGGGACAAGGGGGCTCTGGGGCCAACGTCCTGACTTTC.

The chain carries TRBV4-1 and TRBJ1-1; D remains unclear. Germline V CDR1 and CDR2: MGHRA, YSYEKL. The CDR3 is 14 amino acids. V lost 2 bases and J 4 bases, leaving 11 bases between the germline ends. The CDR3 protein is CASSQPREGTEAFF. CDR3 sequence (DNA): TGCGCCAGCAGCCAACCCCGGGAGGGCACTGAAGCTTTCTTT.

The chain couples TRBV2 to TRBJ1-5; no firm D call. Germline values: CDR1 SNHLY, CDR2 FYNNEI. Trimming removed 6 bases from V and 0 bases from J, with 12 bases in between. This CDR3 contains 15 residues. The CDR3 here is CASSDGRNSNQPQHF. CDR3 DNA: TGTGCCAGCAGCGATGGACGAAATAGCAATCAGCCCCAGCATTTT.

This clone was detected only a few times. This chain uses TRBV6-6 with TRBJ1-1; no definite D call. This CDR3 has 15 amino acids. Trimming cost V 7 bases and J 4 bases, with 19 bases left between them. Germline CDR1 and CDR2: MNHNY and SVGAGI (reference sequence). The chain's CDR3 is CASTLLPQSGTEAFF. The CDR3 DNA reads as TGTGCCAGCACCCTCCTCCCACAGTCGGGCACTGAAGCTTTCTTT.

The chain joins TRBV6-4 to TRBJ2-3, with TRBD2 as a possible D gene (6 bases). Deletions cut 4 bases from V and 2 bases from J, with 7 bases between. Germline CDR1 reads MRHNA; CDR2 reads SNTAGT. The CDR3 loop spans 13 amino acids. This CDR3 is CASSAGDTDTQYF. CDR3 bases: TGTGCCAGCAGTGCGGGAGACACAGATACGCAGTATTTT.

The V gene is TRBV5-1, the J gene TRBJ1-2; 8 nucleotides line up with TRBD1. Germline lookup yields CDR1 SGHRS and CDR2 YFSETQ. CDR3 length equals 15 residues. The trim removed 1 base at V and 2 bases at J, leaving 4 bases unmatched. This CDR3 is CASSLTRTGNYGYTF. The CDR3 nucleotides are TGCGCCAGCAGCTTGACCCGGACAGGGAACTATGGCTACACCTTC.

The J gene is TRBJ2-3, the V gene TRBV6-1, with 13 positions matching TRBD2. CDR3 length: 16 amino acids. The germline V gene encodes CDR1 MNHNS and CDR2 SASEGT. Trimming removed 1 base from V and 3 bases from J; junction bases left unmatched: 1. The CDR3 region is CASSEVLAGGTDTQYF. CDR3 sequence (DNA): TGTGCCAGCAGTGAAGTACTAGCGGGAGGGACAGATACGCAGTATTTT.

This sequence joins TRBV5-6 and TRBJ2-5; TRBD2 might be the D (5 bases). Germline CDR1 and CDR2: SGHDT and YYEEEE. The V end lost 1 base, the J end lost 5 bases, and 15 bases lay between the germline ends. The length of the CDR3 is 15 residues. The chain's CDR3 is CASSLLGADEETQYF. In nucleotides, the CDR3 is TGTGCCAGCAGCTTGTTGGGAGCCGATGAGGAGACCCAGTACTTC.